The 4 T cell receptor beta chains below all came from one sample that was sequenced in a study of OX40 agonist ivuxolimab in advanced cancers. The data were produced by immunoSEQ multiplex PCR, yet TCRdb's version contains in-frame clones alone and is incomplete. The sample includes approximately 130,000 clones, 90% seen only once; the top ten take around 0.99%. Sequencing used CD4+ or CD8+ T cells sorted from blood, obtained in a trial of the OX40 agonist ivuxolimab. These receptors were collected from an adult with an advanced solid tumor such as melanoma, head and neck, liver or kidney cancer.

This chain uses TRBV27 with TRBJ1-5, with 7 bases aligning to TRBD1. Germline CDR1 and CDR2: MNHEY and SMNVEV (reference sequence). The CDR3 is made up of 13 amino acids. Trimming removed 2 bases from V and 5 bases from J; junction bases left unmatched: 0. CDR3 amino acids: CASSLDRDQPQHF. CDR3 in DNA: TGTGCCAGCAGTTTAGACAGGGATCAGCCCCAGCATTTT.

The rearrangement joins TRBV11-3 to TRBJ2-7; 7 bases fit TRBD1. V was pared by 2 bases and J by 0 bases, with 4 bases of the junction left unmatched. This CDR3 is 15 amino acids long. The germline CDR1 and CDR2 sequences are SGHNT and YENEEA. The CDR3: CASSLRQGSSYEQYF. For the CDR3, the DNA is TGTGCCAGCAGCTTACGACAGGGAAGCTCCTACGAGCAGTACTTC.

The chain uses TRBV5-6 and TRBJ1-2; possibly TRBD1 for D (6 bases). CDR1 is SGHDT, CDR2 YYEEEE, per germline. V was pared by 4 bases and J by 6 bases, with 13 bases between. The CDR3 covers 13 residues. The chain's CDR3 is CASSPDRFHGYTF. In nucleotides, the CDR3 is TGTGCCAGCAGCCCAGACAGGTTCCATGGCTACACCTTC.

The chain links TRBV5-1 to TRBJ2-7; a possible D gene is TRBD2 (6 bases). Trimming left V 5 bases short and J 1 base short, with 10 bases between. Per the germline V gene, CDR1 is SGHRS and CDR2 is YFSETQ. The CDR3 runs 13 residues. Written as DNA, the CDR3 is TGCGCCAGCAGATTTGGGGGGTCCTACGAGCAGTACTTC. Residues: CASRFGGSYEQYF.